Listed below are T cell receptor beta chains from one sample, sequenced in a study of PD-1 blockade in classical Hodgkin lymphoma. Libraries were prepared by immunoSEQ multiplex PCR; TCRdb keeps only in-frame clonotypes and omits some of them. The table records some 34,000 clones, 65% to 80% of them present only once. The sample here was peripheral blood mononuclear cells (PBMCs), taken before the fourth cycle of nivolumab. These receptor sequences come from a human donor with classical Hodgkin lymphoma. Each CDR3 is given with its conserved first and last residue. D genes are given only for firm matches. Clone size is stated in some rows and not others, as once, few, many or a class when expanded.

D,J,size,V,DNA,CDR3
TRBD2,TRBJ2-5,.,TRBV9,TGTGCCAGCAGCCCCCGGCGGGAGGGCCAAGAGACCCAGTACTTC,CASSPRREGQETQYF
.,TRBJ1-1,medium-sized,TRBV19,TGTGCCAGTCAAAGTGTCGGTGAAGCTTTCTTT,CASQSVGEAFF
.,TRBJ2-7,.,TRBV5-1,TGCGCCAGCAGCTGGGGCTCCTACGAGCAGTACTTC,CASSWGSYEQYF
.,TRBJ1-2,.,TRBV30,TGTGCCTGGAGTGGGAGGACAGAAGGTGACTATGGCTACACCTTC,CAWSGRTEGDYGYTF
.,TRBJ2-5,.,TRBV28,TGTGCCGGTGCCCCTTGGGGGGAGAGGGAGACCCAGTACTTC,CAGAPWGERETQYF
TRBD1,TRBJ1-2,.,TRBV19,TGTGCCAGTAGTAAGAGACAGGGGGACTATGGCTACACCTTC,CASSKRQGDYGYTF
TRBD1,TRBJ1-2,.,TRBV30,TGTGCCTGGAGTGTATCGGGGACAGCTTATGGCTACACCTTC,CAWSVSGTAYGYTF
.,TRBJ2-3,.,TRBV19,TGTGCCAGTAGTTGGGCAGGTAGGAGCACAGATACGCAGTATTTT,CASSWAGRSTDTQYF
.,TRBJ1-2,.,TRBV19,TGTGCCAGTAGTATAAGGAGGGATGGCTACACCTTC,CASSIRRDGYTF
.,TRBJ1-6,.,TRBV11-3,TGTGCCAGCAGCTTAGGCCCAGGAGAGGGTTCACCCCTCCACTTT,CASSLGPGEGSPLHF
.,TRBJ1-2,.,TRBV30,TGTGCCTGGTCTCGGGACCTCCGAGCTAACTATGGCTACACCTTC,CAWSRDLRANYGYTF
TRBD2,TRBJ2-3,few,TRBV7-9,TGTGCCAGCAGCTTTAGCGGGGGCACAGATACGCAGTATTTT,CASSFSGGTDTQYF
TRBD2,TRBJ2-3,.,TRBV4-1,TGCGCCAGCAGCCATGGTCGGGGGGGCAGCACAGATACGCAGTATTTT,CASSHGRGGSTDTQYF
.,TRBJ1-2,.,TRBV6-6,TGTGCCAGCAGTTACTCTATCTCTGAGCTAGCCTATGGCTACACCTTC,CASSYSISELAYGYTF
TRBD2,TRBJ2-7,.,TRBV28,TGTGCCAGCAGTTTACATCTAGCGGAGCTTTCCTACGAGCAGTACTTC,CASSLHLAELSYEQYF
.,TRBJ1-5,.,TRBV6-5,TGTGCCAGCAGTTACATGGACCTTAGCAATCAGCCCCAGCATTTT,CASSYMDLSNQPQHF
.,TRBJ1-3,few,TRBV27,TGTGCCAGCAGTTTGACAGGTACCTCTGGAAACACCATATATTTT,CASSLTGTSGNTIYF
.,TRBJ2-2,.,TRBV4-3,TGCGCCAGCAGCCAAGAAACAGGGATCACCGGGGAGCTGTTTTTT,CASSQETGITGELFF
.,TRBJ2-1,.,TRBV4-3,TGCGCCAGCAGCCAAACGGAGTACAATGAGCAGTTCTTC,CASSQTEYNEQFF
.,TRBJ2-7,.,TRBV6-1,TGTGCCAGCAGTGAGACAGTTTCCTCCTACGAGCAGTACTTC,CASSETVSSYEQYF
TRBD1,TRBJ2-2,.,TRBV7-9,TGTGCCAGCAGGGCGGACAGGGCGACCGGGGAGCTGTTTTTT,CASRADRATGELFF
.,TRBJ1-6,.,TRBV5-1,TGCGCCAGCAGCTTGGTGACAGCAATTTCTTCACCCCTCCACTTT,CASSLVTAISSPLHF
.,TRBJ2-1,once,TRBV29-1,TGCAGCGTATCGGACACCTACAATGAGCAGTTCTTC,CSVSDTYNEQFF
TRBD2,TRBJ2-7,.,TRBV7-2,TGTGCCAGCAGCGCTAGTAGCGGGTTCTCCTACGAGCAGTACTTC,CASSASSGFSYEQYF
TRBD2,TRBJ2-2,.,TRBV5-6,TGTGCCAGCAGCTGGGAGGGCGGGAACACCGGGGAGCTGTTTTTT,CASSWEGGNTGELFF
.,TRBJ1-3,.,TRBV30,TGTGCCTGGAGTGTAGACTTTGAAGACTCCCACTCTGGAAACACCATATATTTT,CAWSVDFEDSHSGNTIYF
TRBD2,TRBJ2-5,.,TRBV27,TGTGCCAGCAGTTTATTGGCTAGCGGGGAACAAGAGACCCAGTACTTC,CASSLLASGEQETQYF
.,TRBJ2-1,few,TRBV4-3,TGCGCCAGCAGCCAAGATGTCGGGACTTCCTACAATGAGCAGTTCTTC,CASSQDVGTSYNEQFF
.,TRBJ1-2,.,TRBV2,TGTGCCAGCAGTGAAACCGCAGGGCTAGACGGCTACACCTTC,CASSETAGLDGYTF
.,TRBJ2-5,.,TRBV28,TGTGCCAGCAGTCCCACTGGGGAACATGAGACCCAGTACTTC,CASSPTGEHETQYF
.,TRBJ1-1,few,TRBV19,TGTGCCAGTAGTATAGCGTCCGGGATGGGGACTGAAGCTTTCTTT,CASSIASGMGTEAFF
.,TRBJ1-2,few,TRBV7-9,TGTGCCAGCAGCCTCGGCGGATATGGCTACACCTTC,CASSLGGYGYTF